The 18 T cell receptor beta chains below were found in one sample sequenced in a study of radiation and T cells in renal cell carcinoma. Method: immunoSEQ multiplex PCR; TCRdb's copy keeps in-frame clones and lacks some. The sample shows 70,000 to 100,000 clones, 82% of them seen only once. Time point indicated: baseline pretreatment blood. The treatment here: 15 Gy SBRT to primary tumor, nephrectomy 4 weeks later. Sequencing used blood, obtained from a patient whose treatment included radiotherapy and nephrectomy. Receptor source: a man aged 55 to 70 with renal cell carcinoma.

V and J are TRBV29-1 and TRBJ2-5, with unresolved D. The CDR3 has 13 residues. The germline V gene has CDR1 SQVTM and CDR2 ANQGSEA. V lost 5 bases and J lost 1, with 11 bases in between. The CDR3 spells CSVFLGGQETQYF. The CDR3 region has the DNA TGCAGCGTTTTCCTGGGCGGCCAAGAGACCCAGTACTTC.

The J gene is TRBJ2-3, the V gene TRBV4-1, with 7 bases identical to TRBD2. In germline, CDR1 is MGHRA, CDR2 YSYEKL. CDR3 length: 17 amino acids. Losses at the gene ends were 0 bases for V and 9 bases for J; bases not matched to a gene: 15. The CDR3 loop reads CASSQDRAGAPPGTQYF. DNA of the CDR3: TGCGCCAGCAGCCAAGATCGCGCGGGAGCCCCGCCGGGGACGCAGTATTTT.

The CDR3 protein is CASSSAGLAGALTYYNEQFF. The DNA for the CDR3 is TGTGCCAGCAGTTCAGCGGGACTAGCGGGAGCTCTAACCTACTACAATGAGCAGTTCTTC. The V call is TRBV28, the J call TRBJ2-1; 14 bases are shared with TRBD2. After removal of 4 bases from V and 3 bases from J, the junction contained 14 bases not matched to a gene. Germline V gene lookup returns CDR1 MDHEN and CDR2 SYDVKM. The CDR3 contains 20 residues.

The CDR3 DNA reads as TGTGCCACTCAAGCGGGGGCCGCGAGCACCGGGGAGCTGTTTTTT. Translating it yields CATQAGAASTGELFF. The chain has TRBV11-1 and TRBJ2-2; 8 positions agree with TRBD2. Germline values: CDR1 SGHAT, CDR2 FQDESV (reference sequence). CDR3 length equals 15 residues. Unmatched junction bases numbered 11, after V lost 10 bases and J lost 4 bases.

DNA for the CDR3: TGTGCCAGCCAAACAGTATACGGCGGGGAGCTGTTTTTT. Protein: CASQTVYGGELFF. This chain links TRBV7-9 with TRBJ2-2, with D uncertain. CDR1 and CDR2 from the germline V gene are SEHNR and FQNEAQ (reference sequence). V lost 8 bases and J lost 7, with 14 bases in between. The CDR3 extends over 13 amino acids.

CDR3 sequence reads: CASSPGGQGLQPQHF. In DNA, the CDR3 is TGTGCCAGCAGCCCTGGCGGCCAGGGGCTCCAGCCCCAGCATTTT. V is TRBV9 and J is TRBJ1-5; a possible D gene is TRBD1 (6 bases). Germline V lookup: CDR1 SGDLS, CDR2 YYNGEE. The CDR3 covers 15 residues. Trimming cost V 4 bases and J 7 bases, with 18 bases left between them.

The chain couples TRBV7-8 to TRBJ1-5, with TRBD1 matching over 10 bases. J was trimmed by 6 bases and V by 5 bases; bases with no gene match: 16. Germline loops: CDR1 SGHVS, CDR2 FQNEAQ. This CDR3 spans 18 amino acids. DNA for the CDR3: TGTGCCAGCAGCCCGCCCCCTCTCAGGACAGGGGGTAGTCAGCCCCAGCATTTT. This translates into CASSPPPLRTGGSQPQHF.

J is TRBJ2-7 and V is TRBV18; possible D gene TRBD2, 6 bases. Per the germline V gene, CDR1 is KGHSH and CDR2 is LQKENI. Deletions cut 0 bases from V and 6 bases from J, with 18 bases between. This CDR3 contains 16 residues. The chain's CDR3 is CASSPPGRGGEGEQYF. The CDR3 DNA is TGTGCCAGCTCACCACCAGGAAGGGGAGGAGAGGGCGAGCAGTACTTC.

This chain uses TRBV5-1 with TRBJ1-5; 8 bases agree with TRBD1. Germline CDR1 reads SGHRS; CDR2 reads YFSETQ. The CDR3 is 14 amino acids. Unmatched junction bases numbered 7, after V lost 5 bases and J lost 6 bases. The chain's CDR3 is CASSPTGGVQPQHF. DNA of the CDR3: TGCGCCAGCAGTCCTACAGGGGGGGTTCAGCCCCAGCATTTT.

This chain links TRBV7-2 with TRBJ2-1; TRBD1 aligns across 7 bases. J lost 0 bases, V lost 5 bases, and 7 bases had no gene match. Germline-derived CDR1 and CDR2 are SGHTA and FQGNSA. The length of the CDR3 is 16 residues. CDR3 DNA: TGTGCCAGCAGCCCAGAGGGGACAGACTCCTACAATGAGCAGTTCTTC. It codes for CASSPEGTDSYNEQFF.

This chain's CDR3 is CAWSMHRGVNSNQPQHF. The CDR3 coding sequence is TGTGCCTGGAGTATGCACAGGGGGGTTAATAGCAATCAGCCCCAGCATTTT. This rearrangement joins TRBV30 to TRBJ1-5, with TRBD1 matching over 8 bases. J lost 0 bases, V lost 2 bases, and 9 bases had no gene match. The CDR3 runs 17 residues. Germline CDR1 reads GTSNPN; CDR2 reads SVGIG (reference sequence).

V gene TRBV7-2 combines with J gene TRBJ2-7; a weak D match, TRBD2 (6 bases). CDR3 length: 16 amino acids. The germline V gene has CDR1 SGHTA and CDR2 FQGNSA. Trimming removed 4 bases from V and 3 bases from J, with 19 bases in between. The CDR3 reads CASSSATSTHRYEQYF. In nucleotides, the CDR3 is TGTGCCAGCAGCTCCGCCACTAGCACCCATCGCTACGAGCAGTACTTC.

The rearrangement links TRBV28 to TRBJ1-1, with D hard to call. The CDR3 totals 12 residues. CDR1 MDHEN and CDR2 SYDVKM come from the germline V gene. V lost 7 bases and J lost 7, with 13 bases in between. CDR3 sequence (DNA): TGTGCCAGCATGGAAACAGAGCTTGAAGCTTTCTTT. It codes for CASMETELEAFF.

The chain joins TRBV27 to TRBJ2-7; D may be TRBD1 or TRBD2 (5 bases each). Germline V gene data show CDR1 as MNHEY and CDR2 as SMNVEV (reference sequence). The CDR3 spans 16 residues. V shed 6 bases and J shed 0 bases, with 18 bases lying between them. The DNA for the CDR3 is TGTGCCAGCAGCCCTAGAGGGACCGGGAACTCCTACGAGCAGTACTTC. Translation gives CASSPRGTGNSYEQYF.

This clone was observed a handful of times. The chain couples TRBV30 to TRBJ2-5, with TRBD2 matching 9 bases. The CDR3 sequence is 11 residues long. Germline lookup yields CDR1 GTSNPN and CDR2 SVGIG (reference sequence). J gave up 14 bases and V 2 bases, and 6 bases lay outside the gene matches. The DNA for the CDR3 is TGTGCCTGGAGTTCCGGGACTAGCCGATACTTC. Translated: CAWSSGTSRYF.

V gene TRBV5-1 combines with J gene TRBJ2-2; D not certain. Per germline, CDR1 SGHRS and CDR2 YFSETQ. Between the trimmed V and J ends, which lost 0 bases and 0 bases, there was a span of 6 bases. The CDR3 is made up of 15 amino acids. For the CDR3, the DNA is TGCGCCAGCAGCTTGGTTAACGCGAACACCGGGGAGCTGTTTTTT. This sequence encodes CASSLVNANTGELFF.

This chain uses TRBV4-2 with TRBJ1-2; no definite D call. Looked up from germline, CDR1 is LGHNA and CDR2 is YNFKEQ. V lost 1 base and J 5 bases, leaving 17 bases between the germline ends. CDR3 size: 16 residues. CDR3 in amino acids: CASSQVDGPWRYGYTF. The CDR3, as DNA: TGTGCCAGCAGCCAAGTGGATGGGCCTTGGCGATATGGCTACACCTTC.

This clone was observed once. The chain employs TRBV11-2 and TRBJ2-1, with TRBD1 identical over 10 bases. CDR1 and CDR2 from the germline V gene are SGHAT and FQNNGV. There are 14 residues in the CDR3. J was trimmed by 7 bases and V by 4 bases; bases with no gene match: 4. CDR3 amino acids: CASSSDRGGNEQFF. The DNA for the CDR3 is TGTGCCAGCAGCTCGGACAGGGGGGGGAATGAGCAGTTCTTC.